One T cell receptor (beta chain) is described in this entry. Its antigen is not identified. The sample belongs to a study of cytomegalovirus exposure and HLA in healthy donors. Primers: 60 Vbeta forward and 13 Jbeta reverse. Assay: immunoSEQ multiplex PCR; the TCRdb copy retains only in-frame clones and omits some. The sample records some 170,000 clones, about 65% being singletons. Germline trimming cut 6 bases from V and 4 bases from J; bases unmatched to any gene: 6. Germline V gives CDR1 MDHEN, CDR2 SYDVKM. The CDR3 extends over 14 amino acids. Whole-study results and caveats: Researchers catalogued 150 or so TCR beta chains as cytomegalovirus-associated.

The specimen sequenced was PBMCs. This sequence originates from a woman in her twenties or thirties in good health and CMV-seronegative. The J gene is TRBJ1-1, the V gene TRBV28; TRBD1 matches 9 bases. The CDR3 loop is CASSRTGEVTEAFF. Written as DNA, the CDR3 is TGTGCCAGCAGCCGGACAGGGGAAGTCACTGAAGCTTTCTTT.